A single sample is the source of the 4 T cell receptor beta chains below, sequenced in a study of control samples from healthy donors and cancer patients. Method: immunoSEQ multiplex PCR; TCRdb's copy keeps in-frame clones and lacks some. Here the sample spans some 250,000 clones, roughly 87% being singletons. The sample was PBMCs. The receptors were sampled from an older woman with lung cancer.

J is TRBJ2-3 and V is TRBV2; 9 bases fit TRBD2. Germline V gene data show CDR1 as SNHLY and CDR2 as FYNNEI. V gave up 5 bases and J gave up 4 bases; unmatched junction bases: 7. CDR3 length: 15 amino acids. Here the CDR3 reads CASSPGTSWADTQYF. The DNA for the CDR3 is TGTGCCAGCAGTCCCGGGACTAGCTGGGCAGATACGCAGTATTTT.

The chain employs TRBV24-1 and TRBJ2-7; D gene unclear. CDR3 length equals 9 residues. V was pared by 6 bases and J by 13 bases, with 9 bases between. Germline V lookup: CDR1 KGHDR, CDR2 SFDVKD. CDR3 nucleotide sequence: TGTGCCACCAGTTTGTATGGATACTTC. The encoded protein is CATSLYGYF.

The chain has TRBV5-1 and TRBJ2-1, with unresolved D. From germline, CDR1 is SGHRS and CDR2 YFSETQ. This CDR3 spans 15 amino acids. V gave up 0 bases and J gave up 7 bases, with 14 bases separating them. CDR3 sequence: CASSLGVVGRNEQFF. The CDR3 bases are TGCGCCAGCAGCTTGGGTGTGGTTGGGCGGAATGAGCAGTTCTTC.

The chain uses TRBV5-1 and TRBJ2-1; D unclear. Trimming cost V 1 base and J 4 bases, with 15 bases left between them. The V gene's germline CDR1 is SGHRS and CDR2 YFSETQ. The CDR3 has 16 residues. Written as DNA, the CDR3 is TGCGCCAGCAGCTTGCAGGTCATGGGTCCTTACAATGAGCAGTTCTTC. Residues: CASSLQVMGPYNEQFF.